This record covers a single T cell receptor (beta chain). This clonotype was seen a single time. The clone's antigen remains unknown. This may be a read error, as it is one base from a much larger clone. Library method: 5' RACE. TCRdb records Illumina HiSeq 2500 as the sequencer. A second 7 to 11 cycle PCR used a sample-barcoded 5' primer and a J-beta primer mix. Each TCR beta cDNA molecule received a unique molecular identifier from a template-switch 5' adaptor carrying 12 random nucleotides. At least 2.5 million CDR3-containing paired-end reads were obtained from each sample. First-strand cDNA was synthesized from all RNA with the Mint cDNA synthesis kit, primed by a TRBC-specific oligonucleotide. All cDNA was treated with uracil-DNA glycosylase and then went through a first 18-cycle PCR with the universal primers M1SS and BC2_uni_R. The authors' analysis ran thus. Each sample was normalized by randomly selecting 1 million high-quality reads, each carrying a distinct molecular identifier. Instead of being binned into consensus sequences, reads that shared molecular identifiers were thrown out. MiTCR, with a Q25 quality threshold and the strictest error-elimination algorithm, was used for CDR3 identification, clonotype clustering and error correction. Lower-bound total TCR beta diversity was estimated with a nonparametric unseen species model using Euler transformation. TCRdb reran the public reads through fastp at Q25 and MiXCR, keeping productive beta chains. Merged by CDR3 protein, the rows form single entries marked with the most common genes and DNA. What appears here as the V and J calls and clone size reflects TCRdb's work, not the paper's. The sample table records 1.5 million to 2 million distinct CDR3 sequences; roughly 28% of these occur just once. The top ten hold around 7.7% of the sample.

The data were obtained in a study of blood T cells in healthy people across ages (dated by TCRdb to 2014 to 2015). Context from the whole study: In model experiments, template switching captured about one uniquely barcoded TCR beta cDNA molecule for every two T cells. To track age-related changes in TCR beta repertoire diversity, the study relied on deep sequencing normalized with unique cDNA molecular identifiers. The donors were divided into four age groups: young (average approximately 17 years), middle-aged (around 41), aged (about 61) and long-lived (roughly 88). To avoid experimental bias, donors of different ages were randomly spread across the sequencing lanes. Using the same blood draw, the study looked at two additional independent replicas of 1 million unique cDNA reads for two donors, one aged 18 to 30 and the other aged 80 or older. Broad study findings and their caveats: The percentage of naive T cells measured by flow cytometry correlated strongly with observed TCR beta diversity. As age increased, observed TCR beta diversity per million T cells dropped in a roughly linear way, and a significant reduction was already evident by age about 40. Compared with the aged group, the long-lived group had more naive CD4+ T cells, fewer expanded clones and increased TCR diversity, suggesting age selection. Because donor CMV infection status was unknown, age-related changes in expanded clonotypes were potentially confounded. Total diversity estimates from one million sequenced T cells were considered lower bounds and underestimates. Since profiling was done on bulk unsorted PBMCs, naive and antigen-experienced compartments could not be conclusively compared.

The donors were about 40 Caucasian individuals from Russia, aged roughly 6 to 100 years, who were systemically healthy. Around 10 milliliters of peripheral blood were drawn from each donor into EDTA-treated Vacutainer tubes. PBMCs were isolated by Ficoll-Paque density-gradient centrifugation, with at least 7 million obtained per sample. Trizol reagent was used to extract total RNA from the PBMCs, yielding at least 6 micrograms per sample. For every donor, an aliquot of PBMCs went through flow cytometry to measure the percentages of naive CD45RAhigh/CD27high T cells. The CDR3 spans 15 residues, from the cysteine through the phenylalanine. CDR3 DNA only is kept here, 45 bases in frame from base 1. Reading the germline V gene (reference sequence) gives CDR1 MNHEY and CDR2 SMNVEV.

The sample comprised blood. The receptor's source is a woman aged 30 to 39 in good health. The rearranged segments are TRBV27 and TRBJ2-7; 7 middle bases align to TRBD2. The CDR3 reads as follows: CAGSATGLVSYEQYF. The DNA reads as follows: TGTGCCGGCAGTGCAACAGGACTAGTATCCTACGAGCAGTACTTC.